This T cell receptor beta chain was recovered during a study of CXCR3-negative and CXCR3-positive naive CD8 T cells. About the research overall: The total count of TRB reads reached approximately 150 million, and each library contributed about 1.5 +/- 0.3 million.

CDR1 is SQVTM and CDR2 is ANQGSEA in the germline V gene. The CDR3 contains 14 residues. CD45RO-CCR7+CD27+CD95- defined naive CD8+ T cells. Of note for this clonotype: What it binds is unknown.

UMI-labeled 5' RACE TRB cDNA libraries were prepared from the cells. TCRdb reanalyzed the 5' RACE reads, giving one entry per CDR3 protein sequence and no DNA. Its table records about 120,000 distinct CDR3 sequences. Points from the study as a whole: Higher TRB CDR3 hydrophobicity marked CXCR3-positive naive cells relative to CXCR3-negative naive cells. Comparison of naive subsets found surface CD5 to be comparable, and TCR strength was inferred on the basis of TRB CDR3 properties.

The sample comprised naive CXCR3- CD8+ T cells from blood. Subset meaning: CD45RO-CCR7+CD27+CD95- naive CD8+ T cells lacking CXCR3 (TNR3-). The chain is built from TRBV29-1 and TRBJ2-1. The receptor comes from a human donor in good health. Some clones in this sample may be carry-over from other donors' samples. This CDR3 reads CSVVGRSSYNEQFF.